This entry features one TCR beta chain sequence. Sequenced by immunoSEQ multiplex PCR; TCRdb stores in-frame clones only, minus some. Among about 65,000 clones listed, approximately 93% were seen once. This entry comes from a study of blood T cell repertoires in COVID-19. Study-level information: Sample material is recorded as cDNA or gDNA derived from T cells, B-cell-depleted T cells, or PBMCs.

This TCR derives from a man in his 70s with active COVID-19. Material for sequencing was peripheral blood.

CDR3 bases: TGTGCCAGCAGTGATCAAACAGGGGTGAATTCACCCCTCCACTTT. Its protein is CASSDQTGVNSPLHF. V gene TRBV6-1 combines with J gene TRBJ1-6; 7 bases fit TRBD1. V was clipped by 3 bases and J by 7 bases; unmatched bases: 6. Germline assignment: CDR1 MNHNS and CDR2 SASEGT. The CDR3 extends over 15 amino acids.